This TCR beta chain is drawn from a study of T cell clonality in common variable immunodeficiency. Study-wide findings and caveats: Common variable immunodeficiency TCR beta sequences reportedly had fewer deletions and N-nucleotide insertions.

Most patients and controls had Caucasian heritage. Here immunoSEQ multiplex PCR was the method, and the copy in TCRdb shows in-frame clones only, minus some. The specimen gives 15,000 to 25,000 clones without singletons; the ten biggest hold around 25%. The germline V gene encodes CDR1 SGDLS and CDR2 YYNGEE. The CDR3 has 14 residues. J was trimmed by 6 bases and V by 2 bases; bases with no gene match: 4. This clone was seen at least ten times. Antigen specificity is unknown. The DNA ends 3 residues before the CDR3 does, and the rest of the CDR3 is filled in from the germline J gene. The sample taken for sequencing was peripheral blood mononuclear cells. The sequence was obtained from a human donor with common variable immunodeficiency. The chain couples TRBV9 to TRBJ1-5, with TRBD1 matching over 8 bases. CDR3 bases read: TGTGCCAGCAGCGTGTCAGGGGGCGGTCAGCCC. The encoded protein is CASSVSGGGQP. The full-length CDR3 reads as CASSVSGGGQPQHF. Filled out from reference TRBV9 and TRBJ1-5, the complete variable domain reads DSGVTQTPKHLITATGQRVTLRCSPRSGDLSVYWYQQSLDQGLQFLIQYYNGEERAKGNILERFSAQQFPDLHSELNLSSLELGDSALYFCASSVSGGGQPQHFGDGTRLSIL.